This T cell receptor (beta chain) was captured in a study of immune cell composition in non-small cell lung cancer. CDR3 length: 16 residues. The V segment lost 6 bases and the J segment 1 base; nucleotides outside the gene matches: 7. CDR1 is MGHDK, CDR2 SYGVNS, per germline. Measured with immunoSEQ multiplex PCR; TCRdb has only the in-frame clones, and not every one. Of under 3,000 clones listed, 65% to 80% are singletons. The receptor comes from a human donor with non-small cell lung cancer. The chain recombines TRBV25-1 with TRBJ2-3; 10 bases line up with TRBD1. The sequencing sample was made of lung tumor tissue. This chain's CDR3 is CASRRQGAGGTDTQYF. In DNA form, the CDR3 reads TGTGCCAGCAGGCGACAGGGGGCGGGGGGCACAGATACGCAGTATTTT. Full variable domain (remainder filled in from reference TRBV25-1 and TRBJ2-3): EADIYQTPRYLVIGTGKKITLECSQTMGHDKMYWYQQDPGMELHLIHYSYGVNSTEKGDLSSESTVSRIRTEHFPLTLESARPSHTSQYLCASRRQGAGGTDTQYFGPGTRLTVL.